This TCR beta chain was identified during a study of shared clonotypes between healthy human individuals. Naive CD8 cells comprised CD45RO-negative, CCR7-positively selected cells, excluding terminally differentiated effector memory CD45RA+ cells. Trimming removed 6 bases from V and 6 bases from J, with 15 bases in between. CDR3 length: 13 amino acids. Looked up from germline, CDR1 is LNHNV and CDR2 is YYDKDF (reference sequence). This clone is a singleton in its sample. Clones were sequenced by immunoSEQ multiplex PCR, and TCRdb holds only the in-frame ones, with some missing. This sample has about 590,000 clones, with around 95% found just once.

The chain employs TRBV15 and TRBJ2-7; D is ambiguous. Sequencing input: naive CD8+ T cells sorted from blood. The source of this sequence is a woman younger than 45 in good health. In nucleotides, the CDR3 is TGTGCCACCAGGGGCCCAAGCGTGAGCGAGCAGTACTTC. Translating it yields CATRGPSVSEQYF.